A single T cell receptor beta chain is shown here with its context. Its antigen is as yet unknown. From CD4+ cells came CD45RA+ naive and CD45RA-negative memory subsets. Profiled with immunoSEQ multiplex PCR; TCRdb holds only in-frame clones, not every one. Among around 1.6 million clones, 95% to 99% were seen once, and the ten largest hold roughly 0.45%. The sample belongs to a study of shared clonotypes between healthy human individuals. Broader study findings: Collection of samples was limited to blood; tissue repertoires likely differ. Around 4.7% of naive CD4 clonotypes were shared across four donors.

Germline V gene data show CDR1 as SGHRS and CDR2 as YFSETQ. The CDR3 is 16 residues long. Losses at the gene ends were 4 bases for V and 4 bases for J; bases not matched to a gene: 5. This clonotype was obtained from a young man in good health. The sample taken for sequencing was naive CD4+ T cells sorted from blood. The subset was: CD45RA+ positively selected. The V and J genes are TRBV5-1 and TRBJ2-2, with TRBD1 identical over 12 bases. In DNA, the CDR3 is TGCGCCAGCAGCCCCGGGACAGGGGGCTTCACCGGGGAGCTGTTTTTT. It specifies CASSPGTGGFTGELFF.